Shown below are 2 T cell receptor beta chains from a single sample sequenced in a study of blood T cell repertoires in COVID-19. This table comes from immunoSEQ multiplex PCR, and its TCRdb copy is limited to in-frame clones, with some not included. The sample has about 140,000 clones; roughly 86% are singletons. The sample consisted of peripheral blood. These receptors originate from an older woman with acute or convalescent COVID-19.

The chain links TRBV4-1 to TRBJ2-2; 7 bases agree with TRBD2. This CDR3 is 16 amino acids long. Germline trimming cut 3 bases from V and 2 bases from J; bases unmatched to any gene: 6. Germline CDR1 is MGHRA and CDR2 is YSYEKL. The CDR3 coding sequence is TGCGCCAGCAGCCATATAGCGGGCGGTAACACCGGGGAGCTGTTTTTT. Translated: CASSHIAGGNTGELFF.

The chain carries TRBV9 and TRBJ1-2; the D is unclear. Trimming cost V 4 bases and J 7 bases, with 11 bases left between them. The CDR3 is made up of 12 amino acids. The germline gives CDR1 SGDLS, CDR2 YYNGEE. CDR3: CASSPREAGYTF. CDR3 bases: TGTGCCAGCAGCCCAAGGGAGGCTGGCTACACCTTC.